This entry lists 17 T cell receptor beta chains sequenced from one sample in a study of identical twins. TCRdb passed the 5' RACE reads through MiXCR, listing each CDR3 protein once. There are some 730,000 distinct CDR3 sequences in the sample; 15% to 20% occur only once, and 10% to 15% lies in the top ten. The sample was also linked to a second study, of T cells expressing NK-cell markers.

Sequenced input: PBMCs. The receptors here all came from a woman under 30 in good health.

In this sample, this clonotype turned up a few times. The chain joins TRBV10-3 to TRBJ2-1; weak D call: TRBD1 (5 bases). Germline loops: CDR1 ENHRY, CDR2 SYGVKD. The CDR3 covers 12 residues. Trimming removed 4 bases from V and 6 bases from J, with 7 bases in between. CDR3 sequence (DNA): TGTGCCATCAGTGCAACAGGCAATGAGCAGTTCTTC. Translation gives CAISATGNEQFF.

The DNA for the CDR3 is TGCAGCGTTCTGATCCGGGAGACCCAGTACTTC. It is translated as CSVLIRETQYF. This chain links TRBV29-1 with TRBJ2-5; D is uncertain. The V and J ends lost 5 bases and 5 bases respectively, with 9 bases between them. This CDR3 has 11 residues. The V gene's germline CDR1 is SQVTM and CDR2 ANQGSEA. The full variable domain, in which reference TRBV29-1 and TRBJ2-5 provide the parts outside the CDR3, is SAVISQKPSRDICQRGTSLTIQCQVDSQVTMMFWYRQQPGQSLTLIATANQGSEATYESGFVIDKFPISRPNLTFSTLTVSNMSPEDSSIYLCSVLIRETQYFGPGTRLLVL.

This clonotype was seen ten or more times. This CDR3 is CASSYSRNNEQFF. The CDR3 DNA sequence: TGTGCCAGCAGTTACTCCAGGAACAATGAGCAGTTCTTC. The V call is TRBV6-5, the J call TRBJ2-1; D ambiguous. Germline V CDR1 and CDR2: MNHEY, SVGAGI. V was cut by 0 bases and J by 5 bases, with 5 bases left in between. CDR3 size: 13 residues.

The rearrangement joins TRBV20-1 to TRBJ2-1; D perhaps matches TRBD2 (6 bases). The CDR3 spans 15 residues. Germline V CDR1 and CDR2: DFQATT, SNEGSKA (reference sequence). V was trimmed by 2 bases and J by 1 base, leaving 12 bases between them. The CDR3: CSARSGTPSYNEQFF. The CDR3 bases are TGCAGTGCTAGATCCGGGACTCCTTCCTACAATGAGCAGTTCTTC.

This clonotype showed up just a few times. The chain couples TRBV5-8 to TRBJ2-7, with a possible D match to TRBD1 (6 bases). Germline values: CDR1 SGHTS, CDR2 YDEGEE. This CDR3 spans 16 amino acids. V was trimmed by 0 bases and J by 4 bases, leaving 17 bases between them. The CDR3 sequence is CASSLDLGRGAYEQYF. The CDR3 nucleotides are TGTGCCAGCAGCTTGGATTTGGGCAGGGGCGCGTACGAGCAGTACTTC.

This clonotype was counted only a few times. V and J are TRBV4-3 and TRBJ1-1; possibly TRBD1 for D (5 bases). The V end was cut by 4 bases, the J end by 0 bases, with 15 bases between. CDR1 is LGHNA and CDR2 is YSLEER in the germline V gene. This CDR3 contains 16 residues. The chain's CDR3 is CASSPGGGALNTEAFF. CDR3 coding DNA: TGCGCCAGCAGCCCGGGGGGTGGGGCCTTGAACACTGAAGCTTTCTTT.

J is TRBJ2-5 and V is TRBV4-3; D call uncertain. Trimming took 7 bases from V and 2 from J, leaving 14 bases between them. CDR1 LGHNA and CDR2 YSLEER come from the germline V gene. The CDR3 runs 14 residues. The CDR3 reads CASTLWFDQETQYF. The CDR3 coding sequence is TGCGCCAGCACCCTCTGGTTTGATCAAGAGACCCAGTACTTC.

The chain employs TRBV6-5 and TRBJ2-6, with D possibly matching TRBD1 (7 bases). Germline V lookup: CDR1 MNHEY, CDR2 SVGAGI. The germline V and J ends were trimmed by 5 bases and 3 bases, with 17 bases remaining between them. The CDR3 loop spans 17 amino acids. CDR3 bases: TGTGCCAGCAGTAACCCCGGGCAGGGGGGTGGGGCCAACGTCCTGACTTTC. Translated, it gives CASSNPGQGGGANVLTF.

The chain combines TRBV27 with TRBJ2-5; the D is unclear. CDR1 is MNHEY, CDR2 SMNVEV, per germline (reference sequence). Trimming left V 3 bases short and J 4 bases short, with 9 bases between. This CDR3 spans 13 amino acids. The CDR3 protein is CASSFRDAETQYF. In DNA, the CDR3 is TGTGCCAGCAGTTTTCGCGACGCAGAGACCCAGTACTTC.

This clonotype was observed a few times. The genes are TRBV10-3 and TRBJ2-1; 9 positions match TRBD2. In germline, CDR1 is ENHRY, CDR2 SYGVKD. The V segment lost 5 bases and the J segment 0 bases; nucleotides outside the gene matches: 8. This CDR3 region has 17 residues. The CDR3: CAISNERLADSYNEQFF. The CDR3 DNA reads TGTGCCATCAGTAACGAAAGACTAGCGGACTCCTACAATGAGCAGTTCTTC.

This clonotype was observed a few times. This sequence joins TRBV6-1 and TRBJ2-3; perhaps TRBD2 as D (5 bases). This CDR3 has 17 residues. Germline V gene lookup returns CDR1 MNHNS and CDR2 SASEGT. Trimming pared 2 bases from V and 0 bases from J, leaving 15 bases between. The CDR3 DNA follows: TGTGCCAGCAGTGAAAATTTAGGACTGGAGAGCACAGATACGCAGTATTTT. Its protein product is CASSENLGLESTDTQYF.

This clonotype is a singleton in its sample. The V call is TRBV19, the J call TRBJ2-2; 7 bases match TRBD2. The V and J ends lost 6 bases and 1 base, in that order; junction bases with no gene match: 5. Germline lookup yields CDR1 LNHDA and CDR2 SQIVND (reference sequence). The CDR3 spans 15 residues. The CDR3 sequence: CASRGLEGNTGELFF. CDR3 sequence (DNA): TGTGCCAGTAGAGGACTAGAGGGGAACACCGGGGAGCTGTTTTTT.

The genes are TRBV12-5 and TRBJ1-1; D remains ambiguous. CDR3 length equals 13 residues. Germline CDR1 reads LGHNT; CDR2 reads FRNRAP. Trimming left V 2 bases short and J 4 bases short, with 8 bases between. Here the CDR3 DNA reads TGTGCTAGTGGTTTGAACGTCGGCACTGAAGCTTTCTTT. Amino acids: CASGLNVGTEAFF. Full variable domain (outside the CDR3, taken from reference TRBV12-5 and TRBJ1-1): DARVTQTPRHKVTEMGQEVTMRCQPILGHNTVFWYRQTMMQGLELLAYFRNRAPLDDSGMPKDRFSAEMPDATLATLKIQPSEPRDSAVYFCASGLNVGTEAFFGQGTRLTVV.

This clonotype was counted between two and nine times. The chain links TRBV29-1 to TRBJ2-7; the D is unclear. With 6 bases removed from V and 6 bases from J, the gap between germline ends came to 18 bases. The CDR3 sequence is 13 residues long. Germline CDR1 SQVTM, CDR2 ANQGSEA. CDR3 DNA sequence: TGCAGCGTGAGTCGCGGCCGGGTGGGCGAGCAGTACTTC. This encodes CSVSRGRVGEQYF.

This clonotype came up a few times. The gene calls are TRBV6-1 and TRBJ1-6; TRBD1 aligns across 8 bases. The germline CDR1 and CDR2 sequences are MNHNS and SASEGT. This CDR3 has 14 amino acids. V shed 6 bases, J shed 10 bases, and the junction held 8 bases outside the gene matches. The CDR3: CASSNDRGGSPLHF. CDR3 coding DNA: TGTGCCAGCAGCAACGACAGGGGAGGATCACCCCTCCACTTT.

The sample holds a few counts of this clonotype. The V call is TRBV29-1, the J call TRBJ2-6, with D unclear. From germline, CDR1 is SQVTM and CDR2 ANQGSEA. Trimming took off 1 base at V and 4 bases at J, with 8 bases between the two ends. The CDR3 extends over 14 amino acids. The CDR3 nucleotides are TGCAGCGTTGAAGGGTCCAGGGGGGCCAACGTCCTGACTTTC. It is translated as CSVEGSRGANVLTF.

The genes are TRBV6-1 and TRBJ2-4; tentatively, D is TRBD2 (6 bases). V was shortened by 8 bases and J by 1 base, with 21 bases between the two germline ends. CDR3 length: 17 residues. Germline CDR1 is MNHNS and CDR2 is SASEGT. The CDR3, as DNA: TGTGCCAGCGGAGGAGGGCCCCCGTTCGGGGCCAAAAACATTCAGTACTTC. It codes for CASGGGPPFGAKNIQYF.